The clone carrying this T cell receptor beta chain was detected ten times or more. The data originate from a study of blood T cells in healthy people across ages. There are 13 residues in the CDR3. The V gene's germline CDR1 is DFQATT and CDR2 SNEGSKA (reference sequence). Trimming pared 3 bases from V and 6 bases from J, leaving 15 bases between. It was with a sample-barcoded 5' primer and a J-beta primer mix that a second PCR of about 6 to 11 cycles was run. Every sample returned 3 million or more CDR3-containing paired-end reads. Each CDR3 protein is one row after TCRdb ran MiXCR on the 5' RACE reads. The sample holds hundreds of thousands of distinct CDR3 sequences, around 49% seen once.

Sequencing was carried out using blood. The receptor comes from a woman in her sixties or seventies in good health. The V and J genes are TRBV20-1 and TRBJ2-7; perhaps TRBD2 as D (6 bases). CDR3 DNA sequence: TGCAGTGCTAGTTTCCAGGTCGGGGGCGAGCAGTACTTC. This translates into CSASFQVGGEQYF.